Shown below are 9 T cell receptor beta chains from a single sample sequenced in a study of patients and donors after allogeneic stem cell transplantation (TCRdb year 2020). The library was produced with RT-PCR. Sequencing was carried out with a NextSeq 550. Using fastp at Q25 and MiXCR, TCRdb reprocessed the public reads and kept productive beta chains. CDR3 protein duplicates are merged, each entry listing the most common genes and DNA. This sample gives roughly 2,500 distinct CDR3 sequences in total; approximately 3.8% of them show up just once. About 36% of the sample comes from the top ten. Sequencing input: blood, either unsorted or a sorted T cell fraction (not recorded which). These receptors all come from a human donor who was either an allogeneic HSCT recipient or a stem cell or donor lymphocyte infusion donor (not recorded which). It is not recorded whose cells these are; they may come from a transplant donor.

The DNA of the CDR3 is TGCGCCAGCAGTCCCGGGACAGGGGGCTCGGCCTCTGGAAACACCATATATTTT. It specifies CASSPGTGGSASGNTIYF. V gene TRBV10-2 combines with J gene TRBJ1-3; TRBD1 aligns across 12 bases. This CDR3 is 18 amino acids long. J lost 0 bases, V lost 5 bases, and 8 bases had no gene match. The germline V gene encodes CDR1 WSHSY and CDR2 SAAADI.

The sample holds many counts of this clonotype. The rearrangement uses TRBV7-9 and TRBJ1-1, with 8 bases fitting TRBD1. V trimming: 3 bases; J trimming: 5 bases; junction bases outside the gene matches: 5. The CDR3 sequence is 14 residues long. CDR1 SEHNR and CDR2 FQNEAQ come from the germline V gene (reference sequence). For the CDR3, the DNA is TGTGCCAGCAGCTTCTCGACAGGGGTTACTGAAGCTTTCTTT. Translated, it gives CASSFSTGVTEAFF.

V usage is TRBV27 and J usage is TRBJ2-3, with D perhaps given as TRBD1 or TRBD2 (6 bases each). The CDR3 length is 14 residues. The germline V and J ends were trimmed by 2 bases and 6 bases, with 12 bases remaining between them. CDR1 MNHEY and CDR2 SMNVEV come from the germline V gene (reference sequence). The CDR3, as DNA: TGTGCCAGCAGTTTACTCGGGGGCCGGGATACGCAGTATTTT. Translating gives CASSLLGGRDTQYF.

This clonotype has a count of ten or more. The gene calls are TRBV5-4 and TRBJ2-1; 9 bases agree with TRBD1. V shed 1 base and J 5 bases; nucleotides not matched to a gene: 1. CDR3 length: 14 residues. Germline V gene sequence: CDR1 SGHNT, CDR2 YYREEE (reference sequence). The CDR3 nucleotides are TGTGCCAGCAGCTTGCGGGACAGGGACAATGAGCAGTTCTTC. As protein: CASSLRDRDNEQFF.

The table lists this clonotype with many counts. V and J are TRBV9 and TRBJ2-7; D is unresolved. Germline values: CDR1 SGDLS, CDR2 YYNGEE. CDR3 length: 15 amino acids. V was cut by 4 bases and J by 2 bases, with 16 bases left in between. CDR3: CASSPTDRFTYEQYF. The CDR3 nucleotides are TGTGCCAGCAGCCCAACTGACCGGTTTACCTACGAGCAGTACTTC. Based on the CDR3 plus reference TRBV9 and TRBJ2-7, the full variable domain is DSGVTQTPKHLITATGQRVTLRCSPRSGDLSVYWYQQSLDQGLQFLIQYYNGEERAKGNILERFSAQQFPDLHSELNLSSLELGDSALYFCASSPTDRFTYEQYFGPGTRLTVT.

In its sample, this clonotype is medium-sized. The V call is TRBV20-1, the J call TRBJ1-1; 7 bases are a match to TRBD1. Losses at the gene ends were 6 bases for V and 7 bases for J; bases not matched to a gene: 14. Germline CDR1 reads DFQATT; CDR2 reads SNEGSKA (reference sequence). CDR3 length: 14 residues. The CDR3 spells CSARGGQGLYEAFF. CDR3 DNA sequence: TGCAGTGCCCGAGGGGGCCAGGGATTATATGAAGCTTTCTTT.

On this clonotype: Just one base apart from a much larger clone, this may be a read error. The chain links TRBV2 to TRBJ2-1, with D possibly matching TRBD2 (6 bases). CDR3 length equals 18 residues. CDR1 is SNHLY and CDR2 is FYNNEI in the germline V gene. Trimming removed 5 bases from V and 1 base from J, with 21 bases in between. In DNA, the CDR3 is TGTGCCAGCAGTTCGCCACTAACGGGAGTTAGATCCTACAATGAGCAGTTCTTC. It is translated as CASSSPLTGVRSYNEQFF.

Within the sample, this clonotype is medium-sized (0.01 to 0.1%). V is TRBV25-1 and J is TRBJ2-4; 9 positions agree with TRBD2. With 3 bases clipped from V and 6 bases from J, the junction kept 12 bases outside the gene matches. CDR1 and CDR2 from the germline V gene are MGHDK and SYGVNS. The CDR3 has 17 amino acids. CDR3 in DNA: TGTGCCAGCAGTGATTTTGGGACTAGCCGCGCAACAAACATTCAGTACTTC. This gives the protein CASSDFGTSRATNIQYF.

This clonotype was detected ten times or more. CDR3 sequence: CASSRGREGFF. The CDR3, as DNA: TGTGCCAGCAGCCGGGGGAGGGAGGGGTTCTTC. V is TRBV6-2 or TRBV6-3 and J is TRBJ2-1, with 7 positions matching TRBD2. Germline assignment: CDR1 MNHEY and CDR2 SVGEGT. V gave up 6 bases and J gave up 15 bases; unmatched junction bases: 8. CDR3 size: 11 residues.